Included here is one T cell receptor (beta chain) sequence, with context. Antigen unknown. The entry originates in a study of OX40 agonist ivuxolimab in advanced cancers. About the study: The eligibility criteria allowed prior anti-PD-1, anti-PD-L1 or anti-CTLA-4 therapy, and around 40% had some. General study findings and limits: Expansion of clones was among the lowest in partial responders at 0.1-3.0 mg/kg.

The CDR3 runs to 15 residues. The V end was cut by 1 base, the J end by 0 bases, with 8 bases between. Germline V lookup: CDR1 SGHRS, CDR2 YFSETQ. Only in-frame clones appear in the TCRdb table, and some are missing; sequencing was by immunoSEQ multiplex PCR. The data contain 94,000 or so clones, approximately 84% of them singletons. The sample consisted of CD4+ or CD8+ T cells sorted from blood, taken in a trial of the OX40 agonist ivuxolimab. This rearrangement joins TRBV5-1 to TRBJ2-1; perhaps D is TRBD1 or TRBD2 (5 bases each). This receptor was taken from an adult with an advanced solid tumor such as melanoma, head and neck, liver or kidney cancer. The CDR3 protein is CASSLMGDSYNEQFF. The CDR3 region has the DNA TGCGCCAGCAGCTTGATGGGGGACTCCTACAATGAGCAGTTCTTC.